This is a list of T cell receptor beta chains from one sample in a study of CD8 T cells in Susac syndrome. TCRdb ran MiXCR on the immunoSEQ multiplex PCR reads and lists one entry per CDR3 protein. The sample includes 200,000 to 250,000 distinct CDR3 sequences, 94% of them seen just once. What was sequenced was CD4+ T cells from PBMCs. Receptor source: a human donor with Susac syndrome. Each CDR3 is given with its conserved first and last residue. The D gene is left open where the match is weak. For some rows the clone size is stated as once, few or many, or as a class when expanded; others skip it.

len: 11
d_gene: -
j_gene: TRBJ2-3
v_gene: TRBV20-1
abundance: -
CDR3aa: CSAWTADTQYF
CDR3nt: TGCAGTGCGTGGACGGCAGATACGCAGTATTTT

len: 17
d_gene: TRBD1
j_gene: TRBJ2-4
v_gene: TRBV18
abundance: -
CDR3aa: CASSPLFTGTGENIQYF
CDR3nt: TGTGCCAGCTCACCTTTATTCACCGGGACAGGGGAAAACATTCAGTACTTC

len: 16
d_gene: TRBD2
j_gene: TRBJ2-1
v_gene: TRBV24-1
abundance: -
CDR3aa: CATSDRASGAGDEQFF
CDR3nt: TGTGCCACCAGTGATAGGGCTAGCGGGGCCGGCGATGAGCAGTTCTTC

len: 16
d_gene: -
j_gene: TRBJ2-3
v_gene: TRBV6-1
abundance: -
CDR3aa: CASSSRRSGGADTQYF
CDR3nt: TGTGCCAGCAGCTCCCGCCGCAGCGGAGGTGCAGATACGCAGTATTTT

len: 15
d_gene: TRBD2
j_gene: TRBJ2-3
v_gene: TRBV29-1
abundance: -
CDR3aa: CSTGTSGDSTDTQYF
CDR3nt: TGCAGCACCGGGACTAGCGGGGACAGCACAGATACGCAGTATTTT

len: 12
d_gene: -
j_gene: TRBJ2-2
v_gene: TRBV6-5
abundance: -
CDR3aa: CASRPSGGELFF
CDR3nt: TGTGCCAGCAGGCCGTCGGGAGGGGAGCTGTTTTTT

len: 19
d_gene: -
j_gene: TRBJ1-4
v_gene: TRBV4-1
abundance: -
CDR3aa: CASSQAGWGLQATNEKLFF
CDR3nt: TGCGCCAGCAGCCAGGCGGGCTGGGGGCTACAAGCAACTAATGAAAAACTGTTTTTT

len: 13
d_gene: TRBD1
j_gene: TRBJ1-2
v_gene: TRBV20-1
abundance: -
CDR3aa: CSARDDREDGYTF
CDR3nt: TGCAGTGCTAGAGATGACAGGGAGGATGGCTACACCTTC

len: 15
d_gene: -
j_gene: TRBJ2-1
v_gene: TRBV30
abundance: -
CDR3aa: CAWTLTGPSYNEQFF
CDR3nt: TGTGCCTGGACCCTAACAGGGCCTTCCTACAATGAGCAGTTCTTC

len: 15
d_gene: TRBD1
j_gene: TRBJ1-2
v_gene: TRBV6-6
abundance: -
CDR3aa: CASSATGGGNYGYTF
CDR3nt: TGTGCCAGCAGTGCCACAGGGGGCGGAAACTATGGCTACACCTTC

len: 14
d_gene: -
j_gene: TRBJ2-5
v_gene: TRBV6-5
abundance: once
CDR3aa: CASSPLGRQETQYF
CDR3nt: TGTGCCAGCAGCCCACTAGGACGGCAAGAGACCCAGTACTTC

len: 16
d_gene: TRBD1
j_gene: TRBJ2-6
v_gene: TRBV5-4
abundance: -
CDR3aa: CASSRDRGVGANVLTF
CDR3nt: TGTGCCAGCAGCCGGGACAGGGGGGTCGGGGCCAACGTCCTGACTTTC

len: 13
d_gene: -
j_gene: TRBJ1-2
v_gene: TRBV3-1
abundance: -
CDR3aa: CASSQVTDYGYTF
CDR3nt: TGTGCCAGCAGCCAAGTCACCGACTATGGCTACACCTTC

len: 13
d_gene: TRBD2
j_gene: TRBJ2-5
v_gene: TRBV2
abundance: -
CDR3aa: CASSPAGGETQYF
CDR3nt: TGTGCCAGCAGTCCAGCGGGGGGAGAGACCCAGTACTTC